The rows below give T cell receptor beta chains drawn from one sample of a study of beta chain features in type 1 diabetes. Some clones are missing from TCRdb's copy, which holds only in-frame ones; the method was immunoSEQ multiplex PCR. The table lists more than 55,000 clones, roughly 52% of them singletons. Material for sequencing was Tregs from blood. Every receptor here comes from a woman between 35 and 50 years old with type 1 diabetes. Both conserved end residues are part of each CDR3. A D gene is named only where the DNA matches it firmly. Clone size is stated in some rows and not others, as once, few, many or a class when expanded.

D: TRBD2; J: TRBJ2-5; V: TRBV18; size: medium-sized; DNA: TGTGCCAGCTCGCCAAACCCCCCCGGGGGGGAGACCCAGTACTTC; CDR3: CASSPNPPGGETQYF
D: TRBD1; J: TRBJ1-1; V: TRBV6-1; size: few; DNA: TGTGCCAGCAGTGGGACAGGGGGAACTGAAGCTTTCTTT; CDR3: CASSGTGGTEAFF
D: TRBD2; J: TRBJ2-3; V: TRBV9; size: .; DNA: TGTGCCAGCAGCGTATCGGCGGGAGACACAGATACGCAGTATTTT; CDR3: CASSVSAGDTDTQYF
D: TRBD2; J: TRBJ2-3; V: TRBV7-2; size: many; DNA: TGTGCCAGCAGCTTCACTAGCGGCCCGGATACGCAGTATTTT; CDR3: CASSFTSGPDTQYF
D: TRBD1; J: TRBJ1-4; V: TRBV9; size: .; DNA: TGTGCCAGCAGCGCTCTTGGACAGGGGTATGAAAAACTGTTTTTT; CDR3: CASSALGQGYEKLFF
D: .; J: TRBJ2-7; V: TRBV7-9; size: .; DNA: TGTGCCAGCTCTCGGACAGATCCCTCACGCTACGAGCAGTACTTC; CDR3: CASSRTDPSRYEQYF
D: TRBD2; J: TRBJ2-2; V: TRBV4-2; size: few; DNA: TGTGCCAGCAGCCAAGATTTACGGCTAGCGGGGCGGGCGACGGGGGAGCTGTTTTTT; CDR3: CASSQDLRLAGRATGELFF
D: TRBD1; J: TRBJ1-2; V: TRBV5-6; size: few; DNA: TGTGCCAGCAGCCCCGAAACAGGGACAGCCTTCTATGGCTACACCTTC; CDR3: CASSPETGTAFYGYTF
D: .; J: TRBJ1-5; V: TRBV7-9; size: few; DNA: TGTGCCAGCAGCCAAACGGTAAGAGGATCCGGAGTCAATCAGCCCCAGCATTTT; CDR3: CASSQTVRGSGVNQPQHF
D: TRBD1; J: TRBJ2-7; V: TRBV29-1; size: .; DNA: TGCAGCGTGGGGGACAGCCCCCTTTACGAGCAGTACTTC; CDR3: CSVGDSPLYEQYF
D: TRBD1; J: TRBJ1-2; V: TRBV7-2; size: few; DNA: TGTGCCAGCAGCTTTGGACAGGGGAACTATGGCTACACCTTC; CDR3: CASSFGQGNYGYTF
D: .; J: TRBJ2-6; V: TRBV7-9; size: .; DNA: TGTGCCAGCAGCTTGTGGTTAGACTCTGGGGCCAACGTCCTGACTTTC; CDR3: CASSLWLDSGANVLTF
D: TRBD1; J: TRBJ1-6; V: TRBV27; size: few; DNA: TGTGCCAGCAGTTTCTTAGGACAGGGGTCCTATAATTCACCCCTCCACTTT; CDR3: CASSFLGQGSYNSPLHF
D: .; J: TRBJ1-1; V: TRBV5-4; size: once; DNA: TGTGCCAGCAGCCCCTGGGAGGGGCCTGGGACTGAAGCTTTCTTT; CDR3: CASSPWEGPGTEAFF
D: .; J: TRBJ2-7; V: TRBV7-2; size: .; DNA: TGTGCCAGCAGCCCCGGGACACCCCGGGCCGAGCAGTACTTC; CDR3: CASSPGTPRAEQYF
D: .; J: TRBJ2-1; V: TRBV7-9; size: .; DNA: TGTGCCAGCAGCTTCACCCGGGGAGGGGGTAGGTACAATGAGCAGTTCTTC; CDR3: CASSFTRGGGRYNEQFF
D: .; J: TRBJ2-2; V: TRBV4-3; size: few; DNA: TGCGCCAGCAGCCAAGATAGTCGGGCAGGGCCGGTCACCGGGGAGCTGTTTTTT; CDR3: CASSQDSRAGPVTGELFF
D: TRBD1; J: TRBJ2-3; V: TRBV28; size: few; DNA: TGTGCCAGCGAAGGACAGGGGGCCGGAGATGGAGATACGCAGTATTTT; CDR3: CASEGQGAGDGDTQYF
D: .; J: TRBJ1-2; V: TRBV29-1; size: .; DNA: TGCAGCGTGCCACAGGGAAGTGGCTACACCTTC; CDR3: CSVPQGSGYTF
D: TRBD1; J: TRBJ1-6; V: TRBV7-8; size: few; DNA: TGTGCCAGCAGCCGGACAGGGGCTGAGTCACCCCTCCACTTT; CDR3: CASSRTGAESPLHF
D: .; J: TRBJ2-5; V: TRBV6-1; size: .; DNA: TGTGCCAGCAAGATGGGGCACGCGTTTGAGACCCAGTACTTC; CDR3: CASKMGHAFETQYF
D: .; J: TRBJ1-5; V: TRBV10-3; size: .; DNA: TGTGCCATCGCAACGGGGATTAGCAATCAGCCCCAGCATTTT; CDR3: CAIATGISNQPQHF
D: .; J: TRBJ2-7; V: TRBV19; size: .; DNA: TGTGCCAGTAGTACCCTACAGGGATCCTACTACGAGCAGTACTTC; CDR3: CASSTLQGSYYEQYF
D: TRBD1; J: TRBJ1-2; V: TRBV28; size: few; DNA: TGTGCCAGCAGGCCCGGGACAGGGGATGACTATGGCTACACCTTC; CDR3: CASRPGTGDDYGYTF
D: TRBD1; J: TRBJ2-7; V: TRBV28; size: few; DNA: TGTGCCAGCAGTGCGCTGGGACAGGTATCCTACGAGCAGTACTTC; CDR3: CASSALGQVSYEQYF
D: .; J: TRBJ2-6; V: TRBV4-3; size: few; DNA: TGCGCCAGCAGCCAAGATTTAGTGGGGGCCTACTCTGGGGCCAACGTCCTGACTTTC; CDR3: CASSQDLVGAYSGANVLTF
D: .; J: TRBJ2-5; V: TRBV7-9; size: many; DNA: TGTGCCAGCAGCTTAGACCAGCAAGAGACCCAGTACTTC; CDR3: CASSLDQQETQYF
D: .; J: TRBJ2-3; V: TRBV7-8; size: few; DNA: TGTGCCAGCAGCTTAGCGGGGCCGAGCACAGATACGCAGTATTTT; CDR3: CASSLAGPSTDTQYF
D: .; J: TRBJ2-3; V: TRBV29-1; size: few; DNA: TGCAGCGTTGACTGGGCTAGCACAGATACGCAGTATTTT; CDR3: CSVDWASTDTQYF
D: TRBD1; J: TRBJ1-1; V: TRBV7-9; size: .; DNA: TGTGCCAGCAGCTTAGGGACAGGGAACACTGAAGCTTTCTTT; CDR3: CASSLGTGNTEAFF
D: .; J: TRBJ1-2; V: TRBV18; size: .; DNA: TGTGCCAGCTCACCATCCCGGGGGACTTATGGCTACACCTTC; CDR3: CASSPSRGTYGYTF
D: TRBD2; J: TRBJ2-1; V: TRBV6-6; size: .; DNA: TGTGCCAGCAGCTCCGGGACTAGCGGGAGCAATGAGCAGTTCTTC; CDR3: CASSSGTSGSNEQFF
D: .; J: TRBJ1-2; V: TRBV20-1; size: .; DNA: TGCAGTGCTAGACCGTTCTATGGCTACACCTTC; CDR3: CSARPFYGYTF
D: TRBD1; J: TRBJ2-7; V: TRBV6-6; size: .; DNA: TGTGCCAGCAGCCCCCACAAGAGACAGGGGCTCTACGAGCAGTACTTC; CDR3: CASSPHKRQGLYEQYF
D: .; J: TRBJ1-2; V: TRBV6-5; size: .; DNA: TGTGCCAGCAGTTACTCAGCGACGGTTAACTATGGCTACACCTTC; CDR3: CASSYSATVNYGYTF
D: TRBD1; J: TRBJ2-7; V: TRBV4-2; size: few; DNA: TGTGCCAGCAGCCAATCCCCGGGACAGGGGGCGGACGAGCAGTACTTC; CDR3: CASSQSPGQGADEQYF
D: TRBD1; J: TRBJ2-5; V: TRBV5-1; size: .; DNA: TGCGCCAGCAGTATACAGGGGACCCAAGAGACCCAGTACTTC; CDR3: CASSIQGTQETQYF
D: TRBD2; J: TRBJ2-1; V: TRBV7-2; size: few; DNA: TGTGCCAGCAGGCTAAACGGAGCGGGGAGCTCCTACAATGAGCAGTTCTTC; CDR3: CASRLNGAGSSYNEQFF
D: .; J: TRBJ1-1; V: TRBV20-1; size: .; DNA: TGCAGTGCTAGAGGGGGAGCCGAAGCTTTCTTT; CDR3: CSARGGAEAFF
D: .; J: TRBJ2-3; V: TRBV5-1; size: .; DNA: TGCGCCAGCATGCAGGGCACAGATACGCAGTATTTT; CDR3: CASMQGTDTQYF
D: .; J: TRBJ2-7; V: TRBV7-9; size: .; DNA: TGTGCCAGCAGCTCAGCCTCCCCCTACGAGCAGTACTTC; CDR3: CASSSASPYEQYF
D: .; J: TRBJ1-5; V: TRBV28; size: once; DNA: TGTGCCAGCACCACCGGGGGATACTTCTATCAGCCCCAGCATTTT; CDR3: CASTTGGYFYQPQHF
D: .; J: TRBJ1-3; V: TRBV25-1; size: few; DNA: TGTGCCAGCTCCTCCTCCTACTCTGGAAACACCATATATTTT; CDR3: CASSSSYSGNTIYF
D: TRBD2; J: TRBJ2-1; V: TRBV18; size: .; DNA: TGTGCCAGCTCCCCCAGTAGCGGGAGGCATTACAATGAGCAGTTCTTC; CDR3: CASSPSSGRHYNEQFF
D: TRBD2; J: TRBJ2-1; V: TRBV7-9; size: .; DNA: TGTGCCAGCAGCTTAGGAGAGGGTAGCGGGACGAATGAGCAGTTCTTC; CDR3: CASSLGEGSGTNEQFF
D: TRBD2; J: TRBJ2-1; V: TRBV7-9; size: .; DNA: TGTGCCAGCAGCACCGGGACTAGCGTAGCCTACAATGAGCAGTTCTTC; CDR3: CASSTGTSVAYNEQFF
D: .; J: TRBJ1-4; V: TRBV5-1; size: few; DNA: TGCGCCAGCAGTCCAACGTCGGGTTTGAAGGAAAAACTGTTTTTT; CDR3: CASSPTSGLKEKLFF
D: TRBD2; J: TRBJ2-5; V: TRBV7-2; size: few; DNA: TGTGCCAGCAGCTTAGCCGGTCGGGGGGGGGAGACCCAGTACTTC; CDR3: CASSLAGRGGETQYF
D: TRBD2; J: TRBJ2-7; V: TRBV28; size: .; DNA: TGTGCCAGCAGTTTAAAGCGGGAGGAGCAGTACTTC; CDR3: CASSLKREEQYF
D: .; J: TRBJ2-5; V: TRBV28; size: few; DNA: TGTGCCAGCACAGGCGGGGGCCCAGGGGAGACCCAGTACTTC; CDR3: CASTGGGPGETQYF
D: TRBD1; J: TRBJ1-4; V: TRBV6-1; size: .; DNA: TGTGCCAGCAGTGAAGCGGGGGGCAGGGGGCTACGAGAAAAACTGTTTTTT; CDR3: CASSEAGGRGLREKLFF